Reported below is one T cell receptor (beta chain). The CDR3 is 14 amino acids. The junction had 5 bases not matched to a gene; V was cut back by 4 bases and J by 2 bases. Per the germline V gene, CDR1 is SEHNR and CDR2 is FQNEAQ (reference sequence). Assay used: immunoSEQ multiplex PCR; TCRdb lists only in-frame clones, some missing. The sample has under 150,000 clones; roughly nine tenths are singletons. This sample is part of a study of cytomegalovirus exposure and HLA in healthy donors. Sequencing was carried out using PBMCs. This receptor was identified in a young man in good health and CMV-seronegative. V and J are TRBV7-9 and TRBJ2-7; the match to TRBD2 covers 7 bases. CDR3 loop: CASSWEGRPYEQYF. The CDR3 region has the DNA TGTGCCAGCAGCTGGGAGGGGAGACCCTACGAGCAGTACTTC.